The rows below give T cell receptor beta chains drawn from one sample of a study of Ad26.COV2.S vaccination and SARS-CoV-2 variants. Libraries were prepared by immunoSEQ multiplex PCR; TCRdb keeps only in-frame clonotypes and omits some of them. The profile shows roughly 500,000 clones, 87% of them singletons. The sample consisted of peripheral blood, taken in a trial of Ad26.COV2.S vaccine versus placebo. These receptors originate from a person between 18 and 60 years old who received the Ad26.COV2.S COVID-19 vaccine or a placebo. Each CDR3 is given with its conserved first and last residue. Fields, in order: V gene, D gene, J gene, clone size, CDR3 protein, CDR3 DNA. A D gene is named only where the DNA matches it firmly. Clone size is shown for a subset of rows, as once, few, many or a class of expanded clone.

V gene: TRBV29-1; D gene: -; J gene: TRBJ2-2; clone size: -; CDR3 protein: CSVALQALGELFF; CDR3 DNA: TGCAGCGTCGCGCTGCAGGCCCTCGGGGAGCTGTTTTTT
V gene: TRBV6-1; D gene: TRBD1; J gene: TRBJ1-4; clone size: -; CDR3 protein: CASSEGAGQGNEKLFF; CDR3 DNA: TGTGCCAGCAGTGAAGGGGCGGGACAGGGTAATGAAAAACTGTTTTTT
V gene: TRBV5-1; D gene: -; J gene: TRBJ2-1; clone size: -; CDR3 protein: CASSLIRESYNEQFF; CDR3 DNA: TGCGCCAGCAGCTTGATACGGGAGTCATACAATGAGCAGTTCTTC
V gene: TRBV11-3; D gene: TRBD2; J gene: TRBJ2-7; clone size: -; CDR3 protein: CASSLELGLAGEGGVYEQYF; CDR3 DNA: TGTGCCAGCAGCTTAGAGCTAGGACTAGCGGGAGAAGGTGGGGTTTACGAGCAGTACTTC
V gene: TRBV6-1; D gene: -; J gene: TRBJ1-5; clone size: -; CDR3 protein: CASVTRGGIKQPQHF; CDR3 DNA: TGTGCCAGTGTTACTAGGGGGGGTATAAAGCAGCCCCAGCATTTT
V gene: TRBV28; D gene: TRBD1; J gene: TRBJ1-5; clone size: -; CDR3 protein: CASSPPGGGNQPQHF; CDR3 DNA: TGTGCCAGCAGTCCCCCAGGGGGGGGCAATCAGCCCCAGCATTTT
V gene: TRBV28; D gene: TRBD2; J gene: TRBJ2-3; clone size: -; CDR3 protein: CASSFPGGDTQYF; CDR3 DNA: TGTGCCAGCAGTTTCCCGGGGGGAGATACGCAGTATTTT
V gene: TRBV20-1; D gene: TRBD2; J gene: TRBJ2-7; clone size: -; CDR3 protein: CSASNPTSGRWEQYF; CDR3 DNA: TGCAGTGCTAGTAATCCGACTAGCGGGAGGTGGGAGCAGTACTTC
V gene: TRBV28; D gene: -; J gene: TRBJ1-5; clone size: -; CDR3 protein: CASSFGGRRGPQHF; CDR3 DNA: TGTGCCAGCAGTTTCGGGGGTCGTAGGGGGCCCCAGCATTTT
V gene: TRBV5-5; D gene: -; J gene: TRBJ1-1; clone size: -; CDR3 protein: CASSFWTLPEAFF; CDR3 DNA: TGTGCCAGCAGCTTCTGGACCCTCCCTGAAGCTTTCTTT
V gene: TRBV7-3; D gene: -; J gene: TRBJ2-3; clone size: -; CDR3 protein: CASSSSPTITSTDTQYF; CDR3 DNA: TGTGCCAGCAGCTCCTCCCCAACTATAACTAGCACAGATACGCAGTATTTT
V gene: TRBV6-6; D gene: -; J gene: TRBJ1-1; clone size: -; CDR3 protein: CATSRAEAFF; CDR3 DNA: TGTGCTACCTCTCGGGCCGAAGCTTTCTTT
V gene: TRBV5-1; D gene: TRBD2; J gene: TRBJ2-2; clone size: many; CDR3 protein: CASSLEGRENGELFF; CDR3 DNA: TGCGCCAGCAGCTTGGAGGGGCGGGAGAACGGGGAGCTGTTTTTT
V gene: TRBV15; D gene: TRBD1; J gene: TRBJ2-6; clone size: -; CDR3 protein: CATSRDLVDRGRPPGANVLTF; CDR3 DNA: TGTGCCACCAGCAGAGATCTGGTAGACAGGGGGCGACCTCCTGGGGCCAACGTCCTGACTTTC
V gene: TRBV6-1; D gene: -; J gene: TRBJ1-1; clone size: -; CDR3 protein: CASSDWAGRNTEAFF; CDR3 DNA: TGTGCCAGCAGTGATTGGGCAGGTCGGAACACTGAAGCTTTCTTT
V gene: TRBV21-1; D gene: -; J gene: TRBJ2-7; clone size: -; CDR3 protein: CARTPRGGIGAGAPYEQYF; CDR3 DNA: TGTGCCAGGACCCCTCGTGGGGGAATAGGTGCGGGCGCCCCCTACGAGCAGTACTTC
V gene: TRBV11-2; D gene: TRBD2; J gene: TRBJ2-4; clone size: -; CDR3 protein: CASSLVASGALAKNIQYF; CDR3 DNA: TGTGCCAGCAGCTTAGTAGCTAGCGGAGCACTAGCCAAAAACATTCAGTACTTC
V gene: TRBV5-1; D gene: -; J gene: TRBJ2-1; clone size: -; CDR3 protein: CASSLAGTNHNEQFF; CDR3 DNA: TGCGCCAGCAGCTTGGCCGGGACGAACCACAATGAGCAGTTCTTC
V gene: TRBV12-3/TRBV12-4; D gene: -; J gene: TRBJ2-3; clone size: -; CDR3 protein: CASRLDSTDTQYF; CDR3 DNA: TGTGCCAGCAGGCTGGACAGCACAGATACGCAGTATTTT
V gene: TRBV7-2; D gene: TRBD1; J gene: TRBJ1-5; clone size: -; CDR3 protein: CASSRTGQLNQPQHF; CDR3 DNA: TGTGCCAGCAGCCGCACGGGACAGCTCAATCAGCCCCAGCATTTT
V gene: TRBV11-1; D gene: -; J gene: TRBJ2-2; clone size: -; CDR3 protein: CASSFSTGELFF; CDR3 DNA: TGTGCCAGCAGCTTCAGCACCGGGGAGCTGTTTTTT
V gene: TRBV11-1; D gene: -; J gene: TRBJ1-2; clone size: -; CDR3 protein: CASGGASYGYTF; CDR3 DNA: TGTGCCAGTGGCGGAGCCAGCTATGGCTACACCTTC
V gene: TRBV7-9; D gene: -; J gene: TRBJ2-2; clone size: -; CDR3 protein: CASSSLGGGGGELFF; CDR3 DNA: TGTGCCAGCAGTTCCCTCGGCGGTGGGGGCGGGGAGCTGTTTTTT
V gene: TRBV28; D gene: -; J gene: TRBJ2-1; clone size: -; CDR3 protein: CASSSSGLGTSEQFF; CDR3 DNA: TGTGCCAGCAGTTCTTCCGGACTCGGTACGAGTGAGCAGTTCTTC
V gene: TRBV25-1; D gene: -; J gene: TRBJ2-7; clone size: -; CDR3 protein: CASSEYGTYEQYF; CDR3 DNA: TGTGCCAGCAGTGAATACGGGACCTACGAGCAGTACTTC
V gene: TRBV2; D gene: -; J gene: TRBJ2-1; clone size: -; CDR3 protein: CASSPTAYNEQFF; CDR3 DNA: TGTGCCAGCAGCCCGACAGCTTACAATGAGCAGTTCTTC
V gene: TRBV28; D gene: -; J gene: TRBJ1-3; clone size: -; CDR3 protein: CASRPPSWGSRSGNTIYF; CDR3 DNA: TGTGCCAGCAGACCCCCGAGCTGGGGGTCGCGCTCTGGAAACACCATATATTTT
V gene: TRBV3-1/TRBV3-2; D gene: -; J gene: TRBJ1-2; clone size: once; CDR3 protein: CASSLQAAYGYTF; CDR3 DNA: TGTGCCAGCAGCCTTCAGGCCGCCTATGGCTACACCTTC
V gene: TRBV27; D gene: TRBD2; J gene: TRBJ2-7; clone size: -; CDR3 protein: CASRPLGTSGFEQYF; CDR3 DNA: TGTGCCAGCAGGCCCCTCGGGACTAGCGGGTTCGAGCAGTACTTC
V gene: TRBV9; D gene: -; J gene: TRBJ1-3; clone size: -; CDR3 protein: CASSVGRASGNTIYF; CDR3 DNA: TGTGCCAGCAGCGTAGGCAGGGCGTCTGGAAACACCATATATTTT
V gene: TRBV7-2; D gene: -; J gene: TRBJ1-5; clone size: once; CDR3 protein: CASSLGGWEPQHF; CDR3 DNA: TGTGCCAGCAGCTTAGGGGGGTGGGAGCCCCAGCATTTT
V gene: TRBV15; D gene: TRBD1; J gene: TRBJ1-2; clone size: -; CDR3 protein: CATSRGQGNTGGYTF; CDR3 DNA: TGTGCCACCAGCAGAGGACAGGGGAATACCGGTGGCTACACCTTC
V gene: TRBV5-4; D gene: TRBD1; J gene: TRBJ1-1; clone size: -; CDR3 protein: CASSLDRGTEAFF; CDR3 DNA: TGTGCCAGCAGTTTGGACAGGGGCACTGAAGCTTTCTTT
V gene: TRBV12-3/TRBV12-4; D gene: -; J gene: TRBJ2-6; clone size: -; CDR3 protein: CASAYSGANVLTF; CDR3 DNA: TGTGCCAGCGCATACTCTGGGGCCAACGTCCTGACTTTC
V gene: TRBV28; D gene: TRBD1; J gene: TRBJ2-7; clone size: -; CDR3 protein: CASSFSDRGDRYEQYF; CDR3 DNA: TGTGCCAGCAGTTTTTCGGACAGGGGGGATCGTTACGAGCAGTACTTC
V gene: TRBV11-3; D gene: -; J gene: TRBJ2-3; clone size: -; CDR3 protein: CASSSADTQYF; CDR3 DNA: TGTGCCAGCAGCTCAGCGGATACGCAGTATTTT
V gene: TRBV4-3; D gene: TRBD1; J gene: TRBJ1-5; clone size: -; CDR3 protein: CASSQGRTAGTGALSNQPQHF; CDR3 DNA: TGCGCCAGCAGCCAAGGGCGAACCGCCGGGACAGGGGCCCTCAGCAATCAGCCCCAGCATTTT
V gene: TRBV6-5; D gene: -; J gene: TRBJ2-2; clone size: -; CDR3 protein: CASSYSWTDTGELFF; CDR3 DNA: TGTGCCAGCAGTTACTCGTGGACAGACACCGGGGAGCTGTTTTTT
V gene: TRBV5-5; D gene: -; J gene: TRBJ1-4; clone size: -; CDR3 protein: CASRQSTATNEKLFF; CDR3 DNA: TGTGCCAGCAGACAATCGACAGCAACTAATGAAAAACTGTTTTTT
V gene: TRBV27; D gene: -; J gene: TRBJ2-3; clone size: -; CDR3 protein: CASSLPSTDTQYF; CDR3 DNA: TGTGCCAGCAGTTTACCTAGCACAGATACGCAGTATTTT
V gene: TRBV2; D gene: -; J gene: TRBJ1-1; clone size: -; CDR3 protein: CASSVFAVNTEAFF; CDR3 DNA: TGTGCCAGCAGTGTATTCGCGGTGAACACTGAAGCTTTCTTT
V gene: TRBV30; D gene: TRBD1; J gene: TRBJ1-5; clone size: few; CDR3 protein: CAWGGQHIDQPQHF; CDR3 DNA: TGTGCCTGGGGGGGACAGCACATTGATCAGCCCCAGCATTTT
V gene: TRBV7-9; D gene: -; J gene: TRBJ2-3; clone size: -; CDR3 protein: CASSSASLNLGTQYF; CDR3 DNA: TGTGCCAGCAGCTCGGCTAGTCTTAACCTGGGTACGCAGTATTTT
V gene: TRBV2; D gene: -; J gene: TRBJ2-7; clone size: few; CDR3 protein: CASSEARGNEQYF; CDR3 DNA: TGTGCCAGCAGTGAAGCAAGAGGCAACGAGCAGTACTTC
V gene: TRBV5-6; D gene: -; J gene: TRBJ1-3; clone size: -; CDR3 protein: CASSLALSGNTIYF; CDR3 DNA: TGTGCCAGCAGCTTGGCACTTTCTGGAAACACCATATATTTT
V gene: TRBV7-3; D gene: -; J gene: TRBJ1-2; clone size: -; CDR3 protein: CASSQSPRAGYTF; CDR3 DNA: TGTGCCAGCAGCCAGAGTCCAAGGGCGGGCTACACCTTC
V gene: TRBV6-5; D gene: -; J gene: TRBJ2-2; clone size: -; CDR3 protein: CASSYVSGELFF; CDR3 DNA: TGTGCCAGCAGTTACGTTTCCGGGGAGCTGTTTTTT
V gene: TRBV18; D gene: -; J gene: TRBJ2-4; clone size: -; CDR3 protein: CASSRRVAKNIQYF; CDR3 DNA: TGTGCCAGCTCAAGGCGGGTAGCCAAAAACATTCAGTACTTC
V gene: TRBV29-1; D gene: -; J gene: TRBJ1-2; clone size: -; CDR3 protein: CSVPGSYGYTF; CDR3 DNA: TGCAGCGTTCCCGGGAGCTATGGCTACACCTTC
V gene: TRBV6-5; D gene: -; J gene: TRBJ1-5; clone size: -; CDR3 protein: CASTPALQNQPQHF; CDR3 DNA: TGTGCCAGCACACCAGCCCTACAAAATCAGCCCCAGCATTTT
V gene: TRBV7-3; D gene: TRBD2; J gene: TRBJ2-1; clone size: -; CDR3 protein: CASSLNLLAGSEQFF; CDR3 DNA: TGTGCCAGCAGCTTAAACCTCCTAGCGGGTAGTGAGCAGTTCTTC
V gene: TRBV9; D gene: TRBD2; J gene: TRBJ2-1; clone size: -; CDR3 protein: CASSAGLAVNNEQFF; CDR3 DNA: TGTGCCAGCAGCGCCGGACTAGCGGTAAACAATGAGCAGTTCTTC
V gene: TRBV6-2/TRBV6-3; D gene: TRBD1; J gene: TRBJ1-3; clone size: -; CDR3 protein: CASSYSRGTGGSGNTIYF; CDR3 DNA: TGTGCCAGCAGTTACTCGAGGGGGACAGGGGGCTCTGGAAACACCATATATTTT
V gene: TRBV28; D gene: TRBD1; J gene: TRBJ1-5; clone size: -; CDR3 protein: CASSLNSGAGGRPQHF; CDR3 DNA: TGTGCCAGCAGTTTAAATTCGGGGGCAGGGGGTAGGCCCCAGCATTTT
V gene: TRBV6-5; D gene: TRBD1; J gene: TRBJ1-5; clone size: -; CDR3 protein: CASNDRVNQPQHF; CDR3 DNA: TGTGCCAGCAACGACAGGGTAAATCAGCCCCAGCATTTT